One and the same sample provided the 32 T cell receptor beta chains below, sequenced in a study of OX40 agonist ivuxolimab in advanced cancers. Profiling relied on immunoSEQ multiplex PCR, and the TCRdb table lists in-frame clones only, not all of them. The repertoire holds tens of thousands of clones, with 80% as singletons. The sample consisted of CD4+ or CD8+ T cells sorted from blood, taken in a trial of the OX40 agonist ivuxolimab. The receptors here all came from an adult with an advanced solid tumor such as melanoma, head and neck, liver or kidney cancer.

This rearrangement joins TRBV5-1 to TRBJ2-7; D is possibly TRBD1 (5 bases). Germline values: CDR1 SGHRS, CDR2 YFSETQ. V lost 0 bases, J lost 2 bases, and 9 bases lay in between. This CDR3 comprises 14 residues. The CDR3 region has the DNA TGCGCCAGCAGCTTGGATGGGGCCCCCTACGAGCAGTACTTC. It is translated as CASSLDGAPYEQYF.

By sample share, this clone is large. The V call is TRBV30, the J call TRBJ1-1, with a weak D call TRBD1 (6 bases). Looked up from germline, CDR1 is GTSNPN and CDR2 is SVGIG (reference sequence). This CDR3 has 15 residues. Trimming removed 0 bases at V and 4 bases at J, with 15 bases between. The CDR3 sequence is CAWSVRGATGTEAFF. The CDR3 DNA is TGTGCCTGGAGTGTTCGGGGGGCCACGGGCACTGAAGCTTTCTTT.

V gene TRBV7-2 combines with J gene TRBJ1-1, with D possibly being TRBD1 (6 bases). This CDR3 region has 13 residues. The germline gives CDR1 SGHTA, CDR2 FQGNSA. Trimming shortened V by 5 bases and J by 2 bases, and 9 bases separated the two germline ends. DNA of the CDR3: TGTGCCAGCAGCGTGGGACAAAACACTGAAGCTTTCTTT. Protein: CASSVGQNTEAFF.

The V and J genes are TRBV11-2 and TRBJ2-7; D gene uncertain. CDR1 and CDR2 from the germline V gene are SGHAT and FQNNGV. The CDR3 spans 14 residues. V shed 5 bases and J shed 4 bases, with 15 bases lying between them. The CDR3 region is CASSPVGPVYEQYF. The CDR3 DNA is TGTGCCAGCAGCCCCGTCGGACCCGTGTACGAGCAGTACTTC.

Of note for this clone: The sample has other DNA sequences that encode this CDR3 too. The J gene is TRBJ1-6, the V gene TRBV2; maybe TRBD1 (5 bases). Per germline, CDR1 SNHLY and CDR2 FYNNEI. Trimming shortened V by 4 bases and J by 5 bases, and 12 bases separated the two germline ends. The CDR3 loop spans 15 amino acids. CDR3 protein: CASSVTGRNNSPLHF. The CDR3 bases are TGTGCCAGCAGTGTTACGGGGCGAAATAATTCACCCCTCCACTTT.

The gene calls are TRBV5-1 and TRBJ2-6; D gene uncertain. The CDR3 length is 15 residues. Trimming pared 4 bases from V and 0 bases from J, leaving 8 bases between. Germline V gene lookup returns CDR1 SGHRS and CDR2 YFSETQ. CDR3 sequence (DNA): TGCGCCAGCAGCACCGACGGCTCTGGGGCCAACGTCCTGACTTTC. This sequence encodes CASSTDGSGANVLTF.

The chain is built from TRBV2 and TRBJ1-1; no definite D call. This CDR3 has 11 residues. V lost 6 bases and J lost 11, with 13 bases in between. The germline CDR1 and CDR2 sequences are SNHLY and FYNNEI. The CDR3 coding sequence is TGTGCCAGCAGAGCGATTATCGGGGCTTTCTTT. Amino acid sequence: CASRAIIGAFF. The full variable domain, completed using reference TRBV2 and TRBJ1-1, is EPEVTQTPSHQVTQMGQEVILRCVPISNHLYFYWYRQILGQKVEFLVSFYNNEISEKSEIFDDQFSVERPDGSNFTLKIRSTKLEDSAMYFCASRAIIGAFFGQGTRLTVV.

V is TRBV6-1 and J is TRBJ1-1, with a tentative D call TRBD1 (6 bases). The germline V gene has CDR1 MNHNS and CDR2 SASEGT. The CDR3 extends over 15 amino acids. Trimming took 5 bases from V and 1 from J, leaving 14 bases between them. This chain's CDR3 is CASSQWTAGNTEAFF. The CDR3 DNA sequence: TGTGCCAGCAGTCAATGGACAGCGGGGAACACTGAAGCTTTCTTT.

V is TRBV30 and J is TRBJ1-5, with D possibly TRBD1 on 6 matching bases. V was shortened by 4 bases and J by 4 bases, with 11 bases between the two germline ends. Germline assignment: CDR1 GTSNPN and CDR2 SVGIG (reference sequence). The CDR3 is 13 amino acids. The DNA for the CDR3 is TGTGCCTGGATGTCAGGGGATAATCAGCCCCAGCATTTT. Translating it yields CAWMSGDNQPQHF.

The rearrangement links TRBV6-1 to TRBJ1-2; no reliable D call. This CDR3 comprises 13 residues. Germline assignment: CDR1 MNHNS and CDR2 SASEGT. Trimming pared 6 bases from V and 3 bases from J, leaving 11 bases between. The chain's CDR3 is CASRDGFDYGYTF. The CDR3 bases are TGTGCCAGCAGGGATGGTTTTGACTATGGCTACACCTTC.

CDR3 residues: CASTGTENIQYF. DNA for the CDR3: TGTGCCAGCACCGGGACAGAAAACATTCAGTACTTC. J is TRBJ2-4 and V is TRBV10-3; 7 bases map to TRBD1. Germline V CDR1 and CDR2: ENHRY, SYGVKD. The junction had 5 bases not matched to a gene; V was cut back by 10 bases and J by 5 bases. The CDR3 is 12 amino acids.

This clone was seen a handful of times. The chain employs TRBV2 and TRBJ1-1; 9 positions agree with TRBD1. The CDR3 has 16 residues. Germline V gene data show CDR1 as SNHLY and CDR2 as FYNNEI. The J segment lost 2 bases and the V segment lost 6 bases, leaving 10 bases of the junction unmatched. The CDR3 sequence: CASRDFDRGFNTEAFF. Here the CDR3 DNA reads TGTGCCAGCAGGGATTTCGACAGGGGGTTTAACACTGAAGCTTTCTTT. The variable domain in full, with the rest retrieved from reference TRBV2 and TRBJ1-1, is EPEVTQTPSHQVTQMGQEVILRCVPISNHLYFYWYRQILGQKVEFLVSFYNNEISEKSEIFDDQFSVERPDGSNFTLKIRSTKLEDSAMYFCASRDFDRGFNTEAFFGQGTRLTVV.

This rearrangement joins TRBV2 to TRBJ2-5; the D gene is possibly TRBD1 (5 bases). The J call may be mistaken, given a closer DNA end match to TRBJ2-7. The CDR3 is 13 residues long. Germline V CDR1 and CDR2: SNHLY, FYNNEI. CDR3 in DNA: TGTGCCAGCAGTGAGGGGCTAGTAATCGAGCAGTACTTC. Translating gives CASSEGLVIEQYF.

The rearrangement uses TRBV28 and TRBJ1-2; 7 nucleotides match TRBD1. Trimming at V came to 9 bases and at J to 7 bases, leaving 8 bases not matched to a gene. CDR3 length: 12 residues. Germline CDR1 is MDHEN and CDR2 is SYDVKM. CDR3 protein: CASMTGLGGYTF. The DNA of the CDR3 is TGTGCCAGTATGACAGGGTTGGGTGGCTACACCTTC.

This chain connects TRBV5-6 to TRBJ1-5; 7 bases match TRBD1. CDR3 length equals 14 residues. Trimming removed 2 bases from V and 7 bases from J; junction bases left unmatched: 6. Germline CDR1 and CDR2: SGHDT and YYEEEE. Written as DNA, the CDR3 is TGTGCCAGCAGCTTTGGGCAGGGGGGGCAGCCCCAGCATTTT. Encoded protein: CASSFGQGGQPQHF.

The J gene is TRBJ2-4, the V gene TRBV4-1; TRBD2 matches at 13 bases. Germline values: CDR1 MGHRA, CDR2 YSYEKL. The V gene end was trimmed by 5 bases and the J gene end by 8 bases; junction bases not matched to a gene: 6. There are 15 residues in the CDR3. This CDR3 is CASSTGLAGADIQYF. The DNA for the CDR3 is TGCGCCAGCAGCACCGGACTAGCGGGAGCGGACATTCAGTACTTC.

This clone was observed a single time. V and J are TRBV5-1 and TRBJ1-1; 7 bases align to TRBD1. V dropped 0 bases and J dropped 7; count of bases not matched to a gene: 9. Germline V gives CDR1 SGHRS, CDR2 YFSETQ. This CDR3 has 15 amino acids. The CDR3 loop is CASSLEFGQAIEAFF. The CDR3, as DNA: TGCGCCAGCAGCTTGGAATTTGGACAGGCTATTGAAGCTTTCTTT.

The chain recombines TRBV5-6 with TRBJ1-5, with D unclear. The CDR3 length is 15 residues. V lost 1 base, J lost 0 bases, and 8 bases lay in between. Germline lookup yields CDR1 SGHDT and CDR2 YYEEEE. DNA for the CDR3: TGTGCCAGCAGCTTGATGTCGTATAGCAATCAGCCCCAGCATTTT. Protein: CASSLMSYSNQPQHF.

The rearrangement joins TRBV28 to TRBJ1-2; D call uncertain. The V and J ends lost 6 bases and 8 bases respectively, with 10 bases between them. This CDR3 spans 11 amino acids. Germline loops: CDR1 MDHEN, CDR2 SYDVKM. The CDR3 spells CASRNAQGYTF. The CDR3, as DNA: TGTGCCAGCAGGAACGCACAGGGCTACACCTTC.

CDR3 in DNA: TGTGCCAGCACCACCCGACCAACCCAAGATACGCAGTATTTT. It is translated as CASTTRPTQDTQYF. V is TRBV5-4 and J is TRBJ2-3; D not resolved. Per the germline V gene, CDR1 is SGHNT and CDR2 is YYREEE (reference sequence). V was shortened by 6 bases and J by 5 bases, with 16 bases between the two germline ends. The CDR3 contains 14 residues.

This rearrangement joins TRBV10-3 to TRBJ1-1; 8 bases fit TRBD1. CDR1 and CDR2 (germline): ENHRY, SYGVKD. V lost 4 bases to trimming and J lost 1 base; unmatched junction nucleotides: 8. CDR3 length: 16 residues. The CDR3 region has the DNA TGTGCCATCAGTGCCCGAGTCGGACAGGGGAACACTGAAGCTTTCTTT. Its protein is CAISARVGQGNTEAFF.

J is TRBJ1-1 and V is TRBV7-2, with D possibly matching TRBD1 (6 bases). This CDR3 contains 16 residues. Deletions cut 1 base from V and 5 bases from J, with 17 bases between. Per the germline V gene, CDR1 is SGHTA and CDR2 is FQGNSA. Here the CDR3 DNA reads TGTGCCAGCAGCTTAGAGGGGGGACAAGGGGATACTGAAGCTTTCTTT. This gives the protein CASSLEGGQGDTEAFF.

The chain joins TRBV5-4 to TRBJ2-5; TRBD1 matches at 9 bases. The CDR3 loop spans 15 amino acids. Unmatched junction bases numbered 9, after V lost 4 bases and J lost 5 bases. CDR1 is SGHNT, CDR2 YYREEE, per germline (reference sequence). CDR3 amino acids: CASSRPTGGRETQYF. The DNA of the CDR3 is TGTGCCAGCAGCCGCCCGACAGGGGGTAGGGAGACCCAGTACTTC. The full variable domain, completed using reference TRBV5-4 and TRBJ2-5, is ETGVTQSPTHLIKTRGQQVTLRCSSQSGHNTVSWYQQALGQGPQFIFQYYREEENGRGNFPPRFSGLQFPNYSSELNVNALELDDSALYLCASSRPTGGRETQYFGPGTRLLVL.

The chain joins TRBV11-2 to TRBJ2-7, with 10 bases that match TRBD2. The CDR3 has 19 amino acids. From germline, CDR1 is SGHAT and CDR2 FQNNGV. The V segment lost 7 bases and the J segment 0 bases; nucleotides outside the gene matches: 18. This chain's CDR3 is CASKSGGASGSRSSYEQYF. The CDR3 DNA sequence: TGTGCCAGCAAGTCAGGAGGGGCTAGCGGGAGCCGCAGCTCCTACGAGCAGTACTTC.

The rearrangement joins TRBV6-1 to TRBJ2-3, with D unclear. The germline V gene has CDR1 MNHNS and CDR2 SASEGT. Trimming removed 3 bases at V and 2 bases at J, with 12 bases between. The CDR3 is 15 amino acids. CDR3 loop: CASSDLSRITDTQYF. The CDR3 DNA follows: TGTGCCAGCAGTGACCTATCTCGTATCACAGATACGCAGTATTTT.

The rearrangement uses TRBV29-1 and TRBJ2-1, with 8 nucleotides matching TRBD2. Germline-derived CDR1 and CDR2 are SQVTM and ANQGSEA. CDR3 length: 17 residues. J lost 0 bases, V lost 4 bases, and 11 bases had no gene match. The CDR3 region has the DNA TGCAGCGTTGTAATGGCTAGCGGGCCGAGCTCCTACAATGAGCAGTTCTTC. Its translation is CSVVMASGPSSYNEQFF.

The gene calls are TRBV11-3 and TRBJ2-2; 10 bases align to TRBD2. Unmatched junction bases numbered 11, after V lost 2 bases and J lost 5 bases. The CDR3 spans 18 residues. Germline CDR1 SGHNT, CDR2 YENEEA. Here the CDR3 DNA reads TGTGCCAGCAGCTTACCAATTGCTAGCGGGAGTCGTACCGGGGAGCTGTTTTTT. This translates into CASSLPIASGSRTGELFF.

This chain joins TRBV18 and TRBJ2-1, with D possibly TRBD1 on 6 matching bases. The CDR3 runs 15 residues. The V gene's germline CDR1 is KGHSH and CDR2 LQKENI. V was cut by 2 bases and J by 0 bases, with 8 bases left in between. The CDR3 protein is CASSPGGVSYNEQFF. In DNA, the CDR3 is TGTGCCAGCTCACCAGGGGGCGTCTCCTACAATGAGCAGTTCTTC.

The chain recombines TRBV29-1 with TRBJ2-1; no clear D. Germline loops: CDR1 SQVTM, CDR2 ANQGSEA. Trimming left V 8 bases short and J 4 bases short, with 12 bases between. The CDR3 runs 12 residues. The CDR3: CSTCLQYNEQFF. CDR3 bases: TGCAGCACTTGCCTGCAATACAATGAGCAGTTCTTC.

The chain has TRBV10-2 and TRBJ2-1, with D unresolved. Germline CDR1 WSHSY, CDR2 SAAADI. V was clipped by 3 bases and J by 3 bases, with 6 bases between them. The CDR3 spans 13 residues. CDR3 sequence: CASSDVGYNEQFF. The CDR3 nucleotides read TGCGCCAGCAGTGACGTGGGCTACAATGAGCAGTTCTTC.

The chain is built from TRBV19 and TRBJ1-1; no firm D call. Deletions cut 4 bases from V and 1 base from J, with 19 bases between. The germline CDR1 and CDR2 sequences are LNHDA and SQIVND (reference sequence). CDR3 size: 17 residues. The CDR3 DNA sequence: TGTGCCAGTAGTACCCTCGGGATGGCAGTCGAGAACACTGAAGCTTTCTTT. Translated: CASSTLGMAVENTEAFF.

The chain uses TRBV18 and TRBJ2-7; D is perhaps TRBD1 (6 bases). This CDR3 spans 16 amino acids. V was cut by 3 bases and J by 4 bases, with 19 bases left in between. Germline values: CDR1 KGHSH, CDR2 LQKENI. The CDR3, as DNA: TGTGCCAGCTCACCTTCGGACAGCCGCGGTGGGTACGAGCAGTACTTC. It translates to CASSPSDSRGGYEQYF.